Presented here are 10 T cell receptor beta chains from one specimen sequenced in a study of PD-L1 blockade in urothelial cancer. Time point given: pretreatment peripheral blood. TCRdb's copy holds only in-frame clones and misses some; the assay was immunoSEQ multiplex PCR. Seen here are 85,000 to 95,000 clones, roughly nine tenths observed once, and the top ten hold around 0.94%. Here the sequenced sample was PBMCs, taken around atezolizumab (anti-PD-L1) treatment. The receptors here all came from a woman over 75 with urothelial cancer.

The V call is TRBV19, the J call TRBJ2-6, with TRBD1 matching over 7 bases. CDR3 length: 15 amino acids. CDR1 is LNHDA, CDR2 SQIVND, per germline (reference sequence). Trimming removed 5 bases from V and 17 bases from J; junction bases left unmatched: 18. The CDR3 nucleotides read TGTGCCAGTAGTTCACCTTGGGACAGCACCCCACTGTTGACTTTC. Protein sequence: CASSSPWDSTPLLTF.

This clone was seen a single time. This sequence joins TRBV5-1 and TRBJ2-2; possibly TRBD1 for D (5 bases). Germline CDR1 SGHRS, CDR2 YFSETQ. The ends were cut back, 0 bases at V and 4 bases at J, with 10 bases in the middle. There are 15 residues in the CDR3. The CDR3 DNA is TGCGCCAGCAGCTTGGCGTCTAGGGGCACCGGGGAGCTGTTTTTT. Translated: CASSLASRGTGELFF.

The gene calls are TRBV27 and TRBJ1-1, with D perhaps TRBD1 (6 bases). This CDR3 spans 13 amino acids. The germline CDR1 and CDR2 sequences are MNHEY and SMNVEV (reference sequence). V gave up 2 bases and J gave up 4 bases, with 8 bases separating them. In DNA form, the CDR3 reads TGTGCCAGCAGTTTAATAGGGGGCACTGAAGCTTTCTTT. Protein product: CASSLIGGTEAFF.

The chain employs TRBV4-2 and TRBJ2-7, with 7 bases identical to TRBD2. The germline V gene has CDR1 LGHNA and CDR2 YNFKEQ. The junction had 6 bases not matched to a gene; V was cut back by 4 bases and J by 6 bases. The CDR3 has 13 residues. CDR3 sequence: CASSPGGMGEQYF. In nucleotides, the CDR3 is TGTGCCAGCAGCCCGGGAGGAATGGGCGAGCAGTACTTC.

In its sample, this clone was seen once. The J gene is TRBJ2-1, the V gene TRBV29-1; 11 nucleotides line up with TRBD1. CDR3 length: 15 amino acids. Germline V CDR1 and CDR2: SQVTM, ANQGSEA. Germline trimming cut 7 bases from V and 4 bases from J; bases unmatched to any gene: 9. The CDR3, as DNA: TGCAGCGGCAGTCTCGGGACAGGGGGTTACAATGAGCAGTTCTTC. It is translated as CSGSLGTGGYNEQFF.

A word on this clone: This CDR3 is also generated by other DNA sequences in the sample. The genes are TRBV2 and TRBJ2-7, with D possibly TRBD2 on 6 matching bases. The germline V gene encodes CDR1 SNHLY and CDR2 FYNNEI. Trimming removed 2 bases from V and 4 bases from J, with 9 bases in between. The CDR3 has 13 residues. CDR3: CASSEPGVYEQYF. CDR3 bases: TGTGCCAGCAGTGAACCGGGGGTGTACGAGCAGTACTTC.

The chain joins TRBV28 to TRBJ1-5; D is possibly TRBD1 (6 bases). The CDR3 is 16 residues long. Between the trimmed V and J ends, which lost 6 bases and 0 bases, there was a span of 15 bases. Per germline, CDR1 MDHEN and CDR2 SYDVKM. The CDR3 is CASRLGARASNQPQHF. The CDR3 DNA reads TGTGCCAGCAGACTGGGGGCCAGGGCTAGCAATCAGCCCCAGCATTTT.

The V gene is TRBV27, the J gene TRBJ2-3; D is perhaps TRBD2 (5 bases). Germline V gene sequence: CDR1 MNHEY, CDR2 SMNVEV (reference sequence). V lost 2 bases to trimming and J lost 3 bases, with 6 bases between them. The CDR3 covers 13 residues. The CDR3 sequence: CASSLAGTDTQYF. The CDR3 DNA reads as TGTGCCAGCAGTTTAGCGGGTACAGATACGCAGTATTTT.

V gene TRBV7-9 combines with J gene TRBJ1-2; TRBD1 might be the D (5 bases). CDR1 is SEHNR and CDR2 is FQNEAQ in the germline V gene (reference sequence). This CDR3 has 14 residues. The V end was cut by 5 bases, the J end by 8 bases, with 18 bases between. The CDR3 bases are TGTGCCAGCAGCGGGGGACTGAGGGCGGAGGGCTACACCTTC. Translated: CASSGGLRAEGYTF.

The chain employs TRBV11-2 and TRBJ2-7; unclear D gene. The CDR3 runs 12 residues. CDR1 is SGHAT and CDR2 is FQNNGV in the germline V gene. Trimming left V 5 bases short and J 7 bases short, with 12 bases between. The CDR3 sequence: CASSPKPWEQYF. The DNA of the CDR3 is TGTGCCAGCAGCCCCAAGCCGTGGGAGCAGTACTTC. Together with reference TRBV11-2 and TRBJ2-7, the CDR3 gives the full variable domain: EAGVAQSPRYKIIEKRQSVAFWCNPISGHATLYWYQQILGQGPKLLIQFQNNGVVDDSQLPKDRFSAERLKGVDSTLKIQPAKLEDSAVYLCASSPKPWEQYFGPGTRLTVT.